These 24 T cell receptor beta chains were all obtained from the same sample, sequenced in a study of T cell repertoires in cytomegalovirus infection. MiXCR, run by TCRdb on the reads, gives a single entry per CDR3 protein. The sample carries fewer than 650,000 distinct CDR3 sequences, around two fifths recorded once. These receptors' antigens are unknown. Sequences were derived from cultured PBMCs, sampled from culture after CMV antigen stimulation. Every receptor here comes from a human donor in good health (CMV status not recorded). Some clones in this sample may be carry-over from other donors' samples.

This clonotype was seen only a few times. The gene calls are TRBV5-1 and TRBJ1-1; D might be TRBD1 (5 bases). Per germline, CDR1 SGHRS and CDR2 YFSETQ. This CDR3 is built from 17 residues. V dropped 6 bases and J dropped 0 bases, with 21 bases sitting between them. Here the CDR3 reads CASKGTGEAGMNTEAFF. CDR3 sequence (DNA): TGCGCCAGCAAGGGGACCGGGGAGGCAGGGATGAACACTGAAGCTTTCTTT.

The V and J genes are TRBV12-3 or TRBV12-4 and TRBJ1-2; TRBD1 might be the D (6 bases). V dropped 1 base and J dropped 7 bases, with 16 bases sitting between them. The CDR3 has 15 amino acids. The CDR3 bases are TGTGCCAGCAGTTTAGACGTTTGGGGGGCGCTTGGCTACACCTTC. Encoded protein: CASSLDVWGALGYTF.

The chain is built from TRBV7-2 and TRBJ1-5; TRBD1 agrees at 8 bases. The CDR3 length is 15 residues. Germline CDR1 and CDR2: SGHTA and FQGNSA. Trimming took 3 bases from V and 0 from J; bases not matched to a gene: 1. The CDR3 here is CASSLTGDSNQPQHF. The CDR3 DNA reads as TGTGCCAGCAGCTTGACAGGGGATAGCAATCAGCCCCAGCATTTT.

Here the CDR3 reads CATSREPFGAKNIQYF. As DNA, the CDR3 is TGTGCCACCAGCAGAGAGCCCTTTGGGGCCAAAAACATTCAGTACTTC. The J gene is TRBJ2-4, the V gene TRBV15; D is ambiguous. The germline gives CDR1 LNHNV, CDR2 YYDKDF (reference sequence). V lost 0 bases to trimming and J lost 1 base, with 10 bases between them. The CDR3 extends over 16 amino acids.

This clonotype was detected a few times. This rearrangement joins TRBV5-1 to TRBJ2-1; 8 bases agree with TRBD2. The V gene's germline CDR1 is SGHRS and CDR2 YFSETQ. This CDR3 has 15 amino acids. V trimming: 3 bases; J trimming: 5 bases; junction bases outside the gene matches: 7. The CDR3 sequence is CASSSLAGVDNEQFF. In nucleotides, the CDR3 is TGCGCCAGCAGCTCGCTAGCGGGCGTCGACAATGAGCAGTTCTTC.

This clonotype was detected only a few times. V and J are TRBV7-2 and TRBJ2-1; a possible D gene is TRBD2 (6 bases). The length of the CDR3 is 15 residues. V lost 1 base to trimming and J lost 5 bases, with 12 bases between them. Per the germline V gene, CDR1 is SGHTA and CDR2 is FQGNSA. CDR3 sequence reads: CASSLESGRDNEQFF. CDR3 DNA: TGTGCCAGCAGCTTAGAGAGCGGGCGGGACAATGAGCAGTTCTTC. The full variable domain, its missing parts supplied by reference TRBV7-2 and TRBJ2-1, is GAGVSQSPSNKVTEKGKDVELRCDPISGHTALYWYRQSLGQGLEFLIYFQGNSAPDKSGLPSDRFSAERTGGSVSTLTIQRTQQEDSAVYLCASSLESGRDNEQFFGPGTRLTVL.

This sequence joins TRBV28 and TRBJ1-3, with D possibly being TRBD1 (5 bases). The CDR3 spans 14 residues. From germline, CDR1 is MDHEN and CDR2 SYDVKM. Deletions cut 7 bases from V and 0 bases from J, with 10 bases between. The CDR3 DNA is TGTGCCAGCACCGTGGGGGGCTCTGGAAACACCATATATTTT. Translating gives CASTVGGSGNTIYF.

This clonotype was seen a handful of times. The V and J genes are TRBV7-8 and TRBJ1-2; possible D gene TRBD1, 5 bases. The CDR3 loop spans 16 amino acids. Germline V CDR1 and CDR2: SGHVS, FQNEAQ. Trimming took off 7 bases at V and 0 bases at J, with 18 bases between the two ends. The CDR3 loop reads CASTERAGTTNYGYTF. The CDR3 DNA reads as TGTGCCAGCACCGAACGGGCAGGGACTACTAACTATGGCTACACCTTC.

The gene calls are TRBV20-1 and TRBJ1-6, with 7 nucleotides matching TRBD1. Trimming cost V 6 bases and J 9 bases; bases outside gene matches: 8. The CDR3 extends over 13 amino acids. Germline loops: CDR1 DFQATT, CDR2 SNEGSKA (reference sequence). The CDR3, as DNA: TGCAGTGCGCCGACAGGGATGAGTTCACCCCTCCACTTT. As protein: CSAPTGMSSPLHF.

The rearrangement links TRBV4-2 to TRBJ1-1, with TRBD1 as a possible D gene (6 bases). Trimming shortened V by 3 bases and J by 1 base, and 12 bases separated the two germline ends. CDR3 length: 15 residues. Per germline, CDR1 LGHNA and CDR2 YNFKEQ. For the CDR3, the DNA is TGTGCCAGCAGCCATCTCCGAGGGGGGAACACTGAAGCTTTCTTT. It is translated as CASSHLRGGNTEAFF.

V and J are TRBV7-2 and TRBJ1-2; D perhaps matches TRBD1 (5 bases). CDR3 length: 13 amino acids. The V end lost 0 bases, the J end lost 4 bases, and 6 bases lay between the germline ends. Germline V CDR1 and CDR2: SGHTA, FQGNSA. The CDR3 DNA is TGTGCCAGCAGCTTAGCGGGACCCTATGGCTACACCTTC. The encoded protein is CASSLAGPYGYTF.

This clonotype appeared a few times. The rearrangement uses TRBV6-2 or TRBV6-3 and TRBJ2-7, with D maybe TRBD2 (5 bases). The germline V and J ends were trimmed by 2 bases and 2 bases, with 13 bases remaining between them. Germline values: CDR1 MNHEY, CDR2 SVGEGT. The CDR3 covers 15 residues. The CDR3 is CASSYPEDQAYEQYF. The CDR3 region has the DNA TGTGCCAGCAGTTACCCGGAGGACCAGGCCTACGAGCAGTACTTC.

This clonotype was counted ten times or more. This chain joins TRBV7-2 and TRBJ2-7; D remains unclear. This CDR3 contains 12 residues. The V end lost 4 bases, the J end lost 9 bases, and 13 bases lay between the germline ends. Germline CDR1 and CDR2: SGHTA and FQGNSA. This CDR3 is CASSSPPRAQYF. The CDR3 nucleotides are TGTGCCAGCAGCTCCCCCCCCCGTGCGCAGTACTTC. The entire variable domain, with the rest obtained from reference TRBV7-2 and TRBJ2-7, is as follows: GAGVSQSPSNKVTEKGKDVELRCDPISGHTALYWYRQSLGQGLEFLIYFQGNSAPDKSGLPSDRFSAERTGGSVSTLTIQRTQQEDSAVYLCASSSPPRAQYFGPGTRLTVT.

This CDR3 reads CASSSGVENSPLHF. As DNA, the CDR3 is TGTGCCAGCAGCTCGGGTGTGGAGAATTCACCCCTCCACTTT. The gene calls are TRBV5-4 and TRBJ1-6; D remains ambiguous. V lost 3 bases to trimming and J lost 7 bases, with 11 bases between them. The CDR3 runs 14 residues. Germline V gives CDR1 SGHNT, CDR2 YYREEE (reference sequence).

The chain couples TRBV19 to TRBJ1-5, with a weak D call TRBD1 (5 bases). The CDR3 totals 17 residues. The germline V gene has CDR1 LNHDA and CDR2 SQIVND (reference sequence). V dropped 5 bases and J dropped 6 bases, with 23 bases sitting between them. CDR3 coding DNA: TGTGCCAGTAGTTTCCGGACTAACCTCCCTAGGGGTCAGCCCCAGCATTTT. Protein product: CASSFRTNLPRGQPQHF. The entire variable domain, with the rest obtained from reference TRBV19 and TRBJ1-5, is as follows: DGGITQSPKYLFRKEGQNVTLSCEQNLNHDAMYWYRQDPGQGLRLIYYSQIVNDFQKGDIAEGYSVSREKKESFPLTVTSAQKNPTAFYLCASSFRTNLPRGQPQHFGDGTRLSIL.

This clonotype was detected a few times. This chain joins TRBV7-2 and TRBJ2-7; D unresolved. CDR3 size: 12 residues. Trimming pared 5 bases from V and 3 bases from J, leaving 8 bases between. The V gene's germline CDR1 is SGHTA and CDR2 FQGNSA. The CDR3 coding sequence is TGTGCCAGCAGCGGACCGTTCTACGAGCAGTACTTC. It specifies CASSGPFYEQYF.

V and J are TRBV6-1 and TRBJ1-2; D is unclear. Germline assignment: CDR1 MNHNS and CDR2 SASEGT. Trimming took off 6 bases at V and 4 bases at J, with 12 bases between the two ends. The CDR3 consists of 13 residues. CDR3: CASSPDGFYGYTF. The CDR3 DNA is TGTGCCAGCAGCCCCGACGGGTTCTATGGCTACACCTTC.

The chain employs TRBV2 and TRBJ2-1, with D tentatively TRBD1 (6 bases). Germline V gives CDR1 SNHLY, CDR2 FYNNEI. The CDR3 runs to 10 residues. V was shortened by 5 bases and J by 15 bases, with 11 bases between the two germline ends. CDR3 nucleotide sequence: TGTGCCAGCAGTAGGGACACCCGGTTCTTC. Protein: CASSRDTRFF.

CDR3: CASKEGAYGNTIYF. The CDR3 nucleotides are TGTGCCAGCAAGGAGGGGGCTTATGGAAACACCATATATTTT. This rearrangement joins TRBV7-2 to TRBJ1-3, with 7 nucleotides matching TRBD1. The length of the CDR3 is 14 residues. The V segment lost 7 bases and the J segment 3 bases; nucleotides outside the gene matches: 6. CDR1 and CDR2 from the germline V gene are SGHTA and FQGNSA.

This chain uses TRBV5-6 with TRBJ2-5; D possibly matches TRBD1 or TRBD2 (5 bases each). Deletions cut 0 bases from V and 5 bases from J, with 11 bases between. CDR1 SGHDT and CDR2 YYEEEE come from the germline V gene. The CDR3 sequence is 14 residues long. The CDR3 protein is CASSLGGSAETQYF. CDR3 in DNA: TGTGCCAGCAGCTTGGGGGGGTCAGCCGAGACCCAGTACTTC.

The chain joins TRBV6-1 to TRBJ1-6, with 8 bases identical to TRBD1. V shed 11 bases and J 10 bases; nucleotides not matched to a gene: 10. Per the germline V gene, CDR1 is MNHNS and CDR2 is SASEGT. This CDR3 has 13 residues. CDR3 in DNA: TGTGCCGCAGACAGGGGAAGGGAGTCACCCCTCCACTTT. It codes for CAADRGRESPLHF.

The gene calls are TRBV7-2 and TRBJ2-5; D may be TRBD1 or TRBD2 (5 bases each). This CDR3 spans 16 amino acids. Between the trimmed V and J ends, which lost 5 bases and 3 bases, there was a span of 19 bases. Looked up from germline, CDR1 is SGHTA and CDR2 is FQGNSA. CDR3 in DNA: TGTGCCAGCAGCCGAATCTCTGGGGACCCTAAAGAGACCCAGTACTTC. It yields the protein CASSRISGDPKETQYF.

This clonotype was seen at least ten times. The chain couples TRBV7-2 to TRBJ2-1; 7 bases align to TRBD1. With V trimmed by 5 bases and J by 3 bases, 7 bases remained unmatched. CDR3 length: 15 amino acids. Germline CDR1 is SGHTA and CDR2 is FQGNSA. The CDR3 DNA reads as TGTGCCAGCAGCCCCACAGGGGATGGCTACAATGAGCAGTTCTTC. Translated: CASSPTGDGYNEQFF.

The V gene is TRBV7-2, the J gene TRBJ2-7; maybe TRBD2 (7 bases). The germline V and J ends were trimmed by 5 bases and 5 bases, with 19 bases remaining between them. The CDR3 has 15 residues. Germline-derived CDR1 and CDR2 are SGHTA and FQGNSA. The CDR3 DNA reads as TGTGCCAGCAGCAAGGTGGGCGGGGGCGGGAACGAGCAGTACTTC. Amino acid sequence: CASSKVGGGGNEQYF.